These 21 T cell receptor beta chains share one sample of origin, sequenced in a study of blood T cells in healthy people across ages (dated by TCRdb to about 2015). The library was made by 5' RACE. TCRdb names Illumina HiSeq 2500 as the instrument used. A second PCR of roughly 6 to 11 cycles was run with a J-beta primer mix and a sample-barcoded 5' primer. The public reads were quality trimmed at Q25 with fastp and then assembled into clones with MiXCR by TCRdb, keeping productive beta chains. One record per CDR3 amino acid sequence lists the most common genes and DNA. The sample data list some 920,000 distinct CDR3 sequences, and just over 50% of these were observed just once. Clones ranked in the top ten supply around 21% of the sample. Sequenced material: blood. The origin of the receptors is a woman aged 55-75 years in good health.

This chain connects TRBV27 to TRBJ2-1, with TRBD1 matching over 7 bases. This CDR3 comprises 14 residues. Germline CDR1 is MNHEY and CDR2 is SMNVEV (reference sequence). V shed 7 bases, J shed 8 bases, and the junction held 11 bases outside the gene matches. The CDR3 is CASNSGGGRYEQFF. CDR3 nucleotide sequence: TGTGCCAGCAACTCAGGGGGTGGGCGTTATGAGCAGTTCTTC.

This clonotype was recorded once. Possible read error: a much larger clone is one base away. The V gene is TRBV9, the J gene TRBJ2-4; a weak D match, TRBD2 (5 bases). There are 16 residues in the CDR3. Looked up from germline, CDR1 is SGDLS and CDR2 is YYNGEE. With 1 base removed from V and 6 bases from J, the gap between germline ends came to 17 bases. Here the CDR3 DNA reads TGTGCCAGCAGCGTACGTAAACTAGTGGGATTAAACATTCAGTACTTC. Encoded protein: CASSVRKLVGLNIQYF.

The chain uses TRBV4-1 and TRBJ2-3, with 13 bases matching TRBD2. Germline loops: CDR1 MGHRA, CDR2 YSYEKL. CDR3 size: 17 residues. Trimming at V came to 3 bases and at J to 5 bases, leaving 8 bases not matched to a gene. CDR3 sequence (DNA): TGCGCCAGCAGCCATGCTGGACTAGCGGGAGATCAAGATACGCAGTATTTT. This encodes CASSHAGLAGDQDTQYF.

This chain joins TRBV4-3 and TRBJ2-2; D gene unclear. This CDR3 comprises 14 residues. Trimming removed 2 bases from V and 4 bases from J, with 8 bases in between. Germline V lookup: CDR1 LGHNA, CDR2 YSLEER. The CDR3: CASSQNPGTGELFF. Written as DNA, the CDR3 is TGCGCCAGCAGCCAAAACCCAGGCACCGGGGAGCTGTTTTTT.

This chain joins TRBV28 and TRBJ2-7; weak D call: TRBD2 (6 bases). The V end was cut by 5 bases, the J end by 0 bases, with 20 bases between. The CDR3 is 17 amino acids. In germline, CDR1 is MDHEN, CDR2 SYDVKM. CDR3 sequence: CASSPPGGGTSSYEQYF. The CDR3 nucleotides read TGTGCCAGCAGTCCCCCCGGCGGCGGGACGAGCTCCTACGAGCAGTACTTC.

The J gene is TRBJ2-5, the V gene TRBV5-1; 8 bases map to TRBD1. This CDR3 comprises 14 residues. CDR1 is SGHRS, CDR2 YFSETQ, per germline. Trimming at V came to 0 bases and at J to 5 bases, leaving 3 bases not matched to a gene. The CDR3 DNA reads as TGCGCCAGCAGCTTGGGACAGGGGTTCGAGACCCAGTACTTC. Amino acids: CASSLGQGFETQYF.

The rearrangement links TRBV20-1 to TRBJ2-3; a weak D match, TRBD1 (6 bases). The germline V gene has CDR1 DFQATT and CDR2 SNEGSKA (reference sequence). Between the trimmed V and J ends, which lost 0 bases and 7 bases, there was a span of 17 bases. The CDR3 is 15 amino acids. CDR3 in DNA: TGCAGTGCTAGAGATCGTCGGGACACCCATTATACGCAGTATTTT. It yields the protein CSARDRRDTHYTQYF.

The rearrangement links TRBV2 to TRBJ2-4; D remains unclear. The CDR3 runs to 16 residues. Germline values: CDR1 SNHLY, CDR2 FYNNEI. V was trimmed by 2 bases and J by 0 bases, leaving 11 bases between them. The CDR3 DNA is TGTGCCAGCAGTGAATCCCTGGACCTAGCCAAAAACATTCAGTACTTC. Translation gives CASSESLDLAKNIQYF.

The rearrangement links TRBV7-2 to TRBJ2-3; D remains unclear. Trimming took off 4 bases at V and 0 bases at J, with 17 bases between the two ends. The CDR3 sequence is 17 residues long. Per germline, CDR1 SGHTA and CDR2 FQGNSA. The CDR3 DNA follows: TGTGCCAGCAGCTCTTCTTCTTTCCCCTCTAGCACAGATACGCAGTATTTT. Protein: CASSSSSFPSSTDTQYF.

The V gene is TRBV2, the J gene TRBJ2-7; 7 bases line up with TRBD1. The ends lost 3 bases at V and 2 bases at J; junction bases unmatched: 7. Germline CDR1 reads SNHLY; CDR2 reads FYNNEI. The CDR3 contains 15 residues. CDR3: CASSELWGQTYEQYF. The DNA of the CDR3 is TGTGCCAGCAGTGAGTTGTGGGGACAGACCTACGAGCAGTACTTC. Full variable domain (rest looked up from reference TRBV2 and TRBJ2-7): EPEVTQTPSHQVTQMGQEVILRCVPISNHLYFYWYRQILGQKVEFLVSFYNNEISEKSEIFDDQFSVERPDGSNFTLKIRSTKLEDSAMYFCASSELWGQTYEQYFGPGTRLTVT.

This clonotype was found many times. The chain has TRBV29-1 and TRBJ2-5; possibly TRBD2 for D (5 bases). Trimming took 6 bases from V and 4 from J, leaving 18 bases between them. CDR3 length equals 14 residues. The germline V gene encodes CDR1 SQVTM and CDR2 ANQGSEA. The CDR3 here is CSVKMRAVGETQYF. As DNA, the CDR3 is TGCAGCGTCAAGATGAGGGCGGTCGGAGAGACCCAGTACTTC. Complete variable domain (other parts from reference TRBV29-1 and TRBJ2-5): SAVISQKPSRDICQRGTSLTIQCQVDSQVTMMFWYRQQPGQSLTLIATANQGSEATYESGFVIDKFPISRPNLTFSTLTVSNMSPEDSSIYLCSVKMRAVGETQYFGPGTRLLVL.

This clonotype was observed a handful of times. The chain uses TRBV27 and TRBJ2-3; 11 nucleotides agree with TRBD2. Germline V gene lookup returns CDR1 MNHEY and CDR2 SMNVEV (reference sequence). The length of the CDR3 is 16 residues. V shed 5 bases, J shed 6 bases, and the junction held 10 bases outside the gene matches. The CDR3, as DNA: TGTGCCAGCAGTATAAATAGCGGGAGGGCCAGGGATACGCAGTATTTT. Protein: CASSINSGRARDTQYF.

CDR3 nucleotides: TGTGCCAGCAGTCCGTTAGCGGGAGGCGCCGAGAATGAGCAGTTCTTC. It yields the protein CASSPLAGGAENEQFF. The V call is TRBV27, the J call TRBJ2-1; TRBD2 matches 10 bases. This CDR3 contains 16 residues. V trimming: 5 bases; J trimming: 7 bases; junction bases outside the gene matches: 11. Per the germline V gene, CDR1 is MNHEY and CDR2 is SMNVEV (reference sequence).

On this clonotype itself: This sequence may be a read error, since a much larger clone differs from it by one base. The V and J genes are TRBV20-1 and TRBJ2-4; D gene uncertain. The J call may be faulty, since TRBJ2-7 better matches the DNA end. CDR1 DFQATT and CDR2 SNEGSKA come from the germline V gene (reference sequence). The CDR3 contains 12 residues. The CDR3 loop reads CCARDLTYEQYF. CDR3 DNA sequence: TGCTGTGCTAGAGATCTAACTTACGAGCAGTACTTC.

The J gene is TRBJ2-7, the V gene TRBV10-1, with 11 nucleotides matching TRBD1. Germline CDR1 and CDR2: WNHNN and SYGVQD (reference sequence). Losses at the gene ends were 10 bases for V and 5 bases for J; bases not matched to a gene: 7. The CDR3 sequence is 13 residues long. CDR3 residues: CATNRDRGNEQYF. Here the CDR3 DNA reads TGCGCCACAAACCGGGACAGGGGGAACGAGCAGTACTTC.

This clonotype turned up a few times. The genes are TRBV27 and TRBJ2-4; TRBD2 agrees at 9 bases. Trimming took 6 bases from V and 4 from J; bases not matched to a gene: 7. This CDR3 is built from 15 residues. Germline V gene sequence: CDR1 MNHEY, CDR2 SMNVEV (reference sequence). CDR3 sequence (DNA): TGTGCCAGCAGCCCGCGGGGGGGGCAGAAAAACATTCAGTACTTC. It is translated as CASSPRGGQKNIQYF.

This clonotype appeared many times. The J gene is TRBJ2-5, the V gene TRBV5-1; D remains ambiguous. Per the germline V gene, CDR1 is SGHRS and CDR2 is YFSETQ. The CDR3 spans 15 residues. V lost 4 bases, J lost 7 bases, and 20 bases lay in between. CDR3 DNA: TGCGCCAGCAGCCCTACCCCGGGTGGCGTGGGGACCCAGTACTTC. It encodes CASSPTPGGVGTQYF.

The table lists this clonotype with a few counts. CDR3 region: CASSLGYGRADIHEQFF. In nucleotides, the CDR3 is TGTGCCAGCAGCTTAGGGTACGGCAGGGCTGATATCCATGAGCAGTTCTTC. The chain is built from TRBV7-2 and TRBJ2-1; weak D call: TRBD1 (5 bases). Between the trimmed V and J ends, which lost 1 base and 8 bases, there was a span of 21 bases. Germline V gene lookup returns CDR1 SGHTA and CDR2 FQGNSA. The length of the CDR3 is 17 residues.

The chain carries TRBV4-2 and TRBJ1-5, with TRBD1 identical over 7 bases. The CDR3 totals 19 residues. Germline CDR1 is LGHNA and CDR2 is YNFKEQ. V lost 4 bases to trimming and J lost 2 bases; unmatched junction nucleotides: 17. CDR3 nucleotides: TGTGCCAGCAGCCGTCTACTGGGGACAGCCAAAGGCGGCAATCAGCCCCAGCATTTT. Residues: CASSRLLGTAKGGNQPQHF.

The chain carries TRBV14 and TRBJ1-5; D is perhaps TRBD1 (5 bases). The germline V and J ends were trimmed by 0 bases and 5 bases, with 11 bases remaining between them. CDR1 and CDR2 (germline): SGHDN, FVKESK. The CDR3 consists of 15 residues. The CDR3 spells CASSQESGTDQPQHF. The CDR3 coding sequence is TGTGCCAGCAGCCAAGAGAGCGGGACCGATCAGCCCCAGCATTTT.

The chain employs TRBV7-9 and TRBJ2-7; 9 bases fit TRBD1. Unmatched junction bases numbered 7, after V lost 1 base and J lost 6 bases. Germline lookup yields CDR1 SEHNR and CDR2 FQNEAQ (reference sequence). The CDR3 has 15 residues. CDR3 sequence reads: CASSLVGGQGSEQYF. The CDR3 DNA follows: TGTGCCAGCAGCTTAGTCGGGGGACAGGGCTCCGAGCAGTACTTC.